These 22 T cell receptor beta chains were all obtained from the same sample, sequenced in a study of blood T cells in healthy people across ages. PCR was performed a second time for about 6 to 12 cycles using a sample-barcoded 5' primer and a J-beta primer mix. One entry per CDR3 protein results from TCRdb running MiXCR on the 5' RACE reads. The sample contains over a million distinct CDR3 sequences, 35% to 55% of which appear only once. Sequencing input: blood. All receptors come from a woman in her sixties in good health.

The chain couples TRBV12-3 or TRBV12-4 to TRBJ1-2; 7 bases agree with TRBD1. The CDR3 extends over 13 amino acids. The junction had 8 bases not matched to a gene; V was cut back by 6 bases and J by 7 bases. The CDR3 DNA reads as TGTGCCAGCAGCCCACAGGGGACGTCTGGCTACACCTTC. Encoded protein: CASSPQGTSGYTF.

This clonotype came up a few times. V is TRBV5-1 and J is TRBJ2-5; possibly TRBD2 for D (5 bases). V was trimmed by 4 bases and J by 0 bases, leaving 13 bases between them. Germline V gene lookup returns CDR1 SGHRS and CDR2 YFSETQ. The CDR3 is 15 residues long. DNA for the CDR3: TGCGCCAGCAGCCCGACGGACTTAAACCAAGAGACCCAGTACTTC. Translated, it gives CASSPTDLNQETQYF. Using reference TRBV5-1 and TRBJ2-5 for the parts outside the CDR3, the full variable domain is KAGVTQTPRYLIKTRGQQVTLSCSPISGHRSVSWYQQTPGQGLQFLFEYFSETQRNKGNFPGRFSGRQFSNSRSEMNVSTLELGDSALYLCASSPTDLNQETQYFGPGTRLLVL.

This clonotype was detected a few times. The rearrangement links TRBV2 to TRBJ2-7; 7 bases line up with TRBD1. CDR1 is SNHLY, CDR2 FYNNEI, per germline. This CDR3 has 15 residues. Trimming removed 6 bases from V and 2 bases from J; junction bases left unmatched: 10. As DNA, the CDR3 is TGTGCCAGCAGCTTGGGACAGAGGAGCCCCTACGAGCAGTACTTC. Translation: CASSLGQRSPYEQYF.

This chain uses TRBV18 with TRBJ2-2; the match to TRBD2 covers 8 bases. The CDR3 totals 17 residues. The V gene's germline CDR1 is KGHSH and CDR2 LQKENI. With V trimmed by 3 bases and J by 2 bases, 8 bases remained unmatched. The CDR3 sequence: CASSPAAGVGNTGELFF. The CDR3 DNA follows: TGTGCCAGCTCACCTGCAGCGGGAGTAGGAAACACCGGGGAGCTGTTTTTT.

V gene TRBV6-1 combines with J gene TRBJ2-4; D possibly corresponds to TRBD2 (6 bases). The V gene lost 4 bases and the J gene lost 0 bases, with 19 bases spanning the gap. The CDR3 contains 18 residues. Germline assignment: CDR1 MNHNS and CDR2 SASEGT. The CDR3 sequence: CASSVSGGAGVAKNIQYF. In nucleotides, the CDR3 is TGTGCCAGCAGTGTCTCAGGAGGGGCAGGAGTAGCCAAAAACATTCAGTACTTC.

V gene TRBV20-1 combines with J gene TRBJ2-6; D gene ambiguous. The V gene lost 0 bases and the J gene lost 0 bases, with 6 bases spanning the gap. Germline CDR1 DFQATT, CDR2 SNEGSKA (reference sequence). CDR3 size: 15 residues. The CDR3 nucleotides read TGCAGTGCTAGAGATCCGGGCTCTGGGGCCAACGTCCTGACTTTC. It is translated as CSARDPGSGANVLTF.

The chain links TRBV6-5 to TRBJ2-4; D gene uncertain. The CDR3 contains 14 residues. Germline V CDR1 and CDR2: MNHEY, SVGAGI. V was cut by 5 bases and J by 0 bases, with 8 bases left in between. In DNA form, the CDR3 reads TGTGCCAGCAGTCCCCAGCTAGCCAAAAACATTCAGTACTTC. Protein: CASSPQLAKNIQYF.

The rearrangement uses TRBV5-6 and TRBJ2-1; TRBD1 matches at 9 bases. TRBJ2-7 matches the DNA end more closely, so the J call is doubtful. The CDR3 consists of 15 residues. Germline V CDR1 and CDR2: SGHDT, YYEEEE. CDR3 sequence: CASSSRTGACNEQYF. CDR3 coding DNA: TGTGCCAGCAGCTCCCGGACAGGGGCCTGCAATGAGCAGTACTTC.

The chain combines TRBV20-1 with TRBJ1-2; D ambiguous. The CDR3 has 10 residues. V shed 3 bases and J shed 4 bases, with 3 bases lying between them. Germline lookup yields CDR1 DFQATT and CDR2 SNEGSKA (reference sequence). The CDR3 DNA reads TGCAGTGCTAGCGCCTATGGCTACACCTTC. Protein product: CSASAYGYTF.

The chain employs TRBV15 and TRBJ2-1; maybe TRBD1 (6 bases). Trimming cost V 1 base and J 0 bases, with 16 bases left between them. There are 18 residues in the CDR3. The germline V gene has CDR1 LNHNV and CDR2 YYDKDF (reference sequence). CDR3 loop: CATSRGNRNRASYNEQFF. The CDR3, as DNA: TGTGCCACCAGCAGAGGCAACAGGAACAGGGCCTCCTACAATGAGCAGTTCTTC.

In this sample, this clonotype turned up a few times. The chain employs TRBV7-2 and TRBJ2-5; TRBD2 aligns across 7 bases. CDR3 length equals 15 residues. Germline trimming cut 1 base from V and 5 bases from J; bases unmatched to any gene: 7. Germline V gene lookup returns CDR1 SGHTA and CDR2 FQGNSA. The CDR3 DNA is TGTGCCAGCAGCTTAGGACGGCGGACTAGGGAGACCCAGTACTTC. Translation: CASSLGRRTRETQYF.

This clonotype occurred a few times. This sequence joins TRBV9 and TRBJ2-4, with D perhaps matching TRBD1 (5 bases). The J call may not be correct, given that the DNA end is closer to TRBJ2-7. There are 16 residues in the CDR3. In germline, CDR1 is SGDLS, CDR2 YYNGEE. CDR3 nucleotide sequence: TGTGCCAGCAGCGTCTCCCCAGGCAGGGCACTCTACGAGCAGTACTTC. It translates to CASSVSPGRALYEQYF.

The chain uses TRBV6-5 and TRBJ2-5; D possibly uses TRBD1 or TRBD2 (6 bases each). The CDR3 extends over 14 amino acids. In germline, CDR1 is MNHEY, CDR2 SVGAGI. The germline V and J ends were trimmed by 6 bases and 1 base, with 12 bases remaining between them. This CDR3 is CASSGGTLQETQYF. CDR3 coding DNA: TGTGCCAGCAGCGGCGGGACACTCCAAGAGACCCAGTACTTC.

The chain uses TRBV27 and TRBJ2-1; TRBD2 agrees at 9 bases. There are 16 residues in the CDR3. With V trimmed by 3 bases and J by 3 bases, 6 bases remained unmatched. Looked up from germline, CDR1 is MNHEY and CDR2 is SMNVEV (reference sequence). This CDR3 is CASSFLAGGLYNEQFF. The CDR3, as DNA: TGTGCCAGCAGTTTCCTTGCGGGAGGGCTCTACAATGAGCAGTTCTTC.

The CDR3 reads CASSFAGGPNEQFF. The CDR3 DNA is TGTGCCAGCAGTTTCGCGGGAGGGCCGAATGAGCAGTTCTTC. J is TRBJ2-1 and V is TRBV12-3 or TRBV12-4; 9 bases agree with TRBD2. V gave up 3 bases and J gave up 7 bases; unmatched junction bases: 4. This CDR3 has 14 residues.

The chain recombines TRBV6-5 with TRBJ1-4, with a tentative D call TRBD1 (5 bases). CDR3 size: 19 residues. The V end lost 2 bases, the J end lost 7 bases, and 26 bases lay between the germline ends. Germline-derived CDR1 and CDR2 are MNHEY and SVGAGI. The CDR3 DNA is TGTGCCAGCAGTTACGGAGTGCCGGGACTCAACAGTATGGGTGAAAAACTGTTTTTT. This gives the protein CASSYGVPGLNSMGEKLFF.

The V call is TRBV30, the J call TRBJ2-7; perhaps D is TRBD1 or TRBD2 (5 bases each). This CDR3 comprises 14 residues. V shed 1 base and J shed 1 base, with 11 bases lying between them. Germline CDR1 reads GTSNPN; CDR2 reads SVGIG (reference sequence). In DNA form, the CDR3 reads TGTGCCTGGAGTGGGGACGGAGTATCCTACGAGCAGTACTTC. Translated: CAWSGDGVSYEQYF.

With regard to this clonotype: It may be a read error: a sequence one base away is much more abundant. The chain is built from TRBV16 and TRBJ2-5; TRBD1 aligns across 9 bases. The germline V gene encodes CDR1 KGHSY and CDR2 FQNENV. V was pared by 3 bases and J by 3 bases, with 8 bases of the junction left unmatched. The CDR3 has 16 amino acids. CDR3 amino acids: CASSHTGQGAKETQYF. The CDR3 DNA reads TGTGCCAGCAGCCACACGGGACAGGGTGCGAAAGAGACCCAGTACTTC.

The CDR3 protein is CASSLVGQQYYNEQFF. CDR3 bases: TGTGCCAGCAGCTTAGTCGGACAGCAGTACTACAATGAGCAGTTCTTC. The chain links TRBV11-2 to TRBJ2-1, with D possibly matching TRBD1 (6 bases). Germline V CDR1 and CDR2: SGHAT, FQNNGV. Trimming left V 1 base short and J 3 bases short, with 13 bases between. This CDR3 has 16 residues.

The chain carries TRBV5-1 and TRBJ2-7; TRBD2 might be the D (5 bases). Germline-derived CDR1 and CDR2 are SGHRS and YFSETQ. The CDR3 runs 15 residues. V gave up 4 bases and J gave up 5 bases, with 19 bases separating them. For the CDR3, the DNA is TGCGCCAGCAGCCTGGGCGGGTTAGGAGGCGACGAGCAGTACTTC. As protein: CASSLGGLGGDEQYF.

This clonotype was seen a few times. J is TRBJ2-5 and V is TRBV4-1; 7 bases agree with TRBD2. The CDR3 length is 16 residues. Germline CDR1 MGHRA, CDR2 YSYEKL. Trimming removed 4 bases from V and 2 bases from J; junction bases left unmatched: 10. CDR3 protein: CASSPYERGSQETQYF. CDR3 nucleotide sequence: TGCGCCAGCAGCCCTTATGAGCGGGGATCGCAAGAGACCCAGTACTTC.

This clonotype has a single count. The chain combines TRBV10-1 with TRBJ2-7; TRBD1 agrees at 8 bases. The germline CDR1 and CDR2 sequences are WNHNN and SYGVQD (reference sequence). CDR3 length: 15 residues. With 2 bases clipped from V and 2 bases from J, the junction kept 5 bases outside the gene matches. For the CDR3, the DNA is TGCGCCAGCAGTGAGCTCCGACAGGGGCCCTACGAGCAGTACTTC. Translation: CASSELRQGPYEQYF.